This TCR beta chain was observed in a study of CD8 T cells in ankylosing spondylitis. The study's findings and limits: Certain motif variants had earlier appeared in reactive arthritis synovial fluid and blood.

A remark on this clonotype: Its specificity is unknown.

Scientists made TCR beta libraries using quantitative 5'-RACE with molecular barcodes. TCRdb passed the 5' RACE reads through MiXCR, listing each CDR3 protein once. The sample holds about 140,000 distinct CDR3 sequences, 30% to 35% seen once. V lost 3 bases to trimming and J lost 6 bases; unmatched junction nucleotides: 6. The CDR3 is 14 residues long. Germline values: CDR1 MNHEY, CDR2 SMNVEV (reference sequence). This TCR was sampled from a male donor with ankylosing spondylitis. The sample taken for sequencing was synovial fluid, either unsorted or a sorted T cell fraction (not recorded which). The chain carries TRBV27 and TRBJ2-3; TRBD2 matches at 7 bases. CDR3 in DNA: TGTGCCAGCAGTTTCCGGACTAGAGCGGATACGCAGTATTTT. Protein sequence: CASSFRTRADTQYF.